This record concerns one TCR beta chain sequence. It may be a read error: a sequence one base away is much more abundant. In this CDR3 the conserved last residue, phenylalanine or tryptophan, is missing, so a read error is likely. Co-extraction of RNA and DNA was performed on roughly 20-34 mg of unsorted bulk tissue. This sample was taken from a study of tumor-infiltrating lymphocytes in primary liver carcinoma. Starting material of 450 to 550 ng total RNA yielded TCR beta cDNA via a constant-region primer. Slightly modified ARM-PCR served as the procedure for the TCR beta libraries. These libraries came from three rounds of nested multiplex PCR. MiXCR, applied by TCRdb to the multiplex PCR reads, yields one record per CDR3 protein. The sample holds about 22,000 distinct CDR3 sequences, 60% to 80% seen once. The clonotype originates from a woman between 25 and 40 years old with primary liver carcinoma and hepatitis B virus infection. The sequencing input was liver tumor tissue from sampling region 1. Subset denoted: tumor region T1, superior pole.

Here the CDR3 reads CASSAEGISGYTI. DNA of the CDR3: TGTGCCAGCAGCGCTGAGGGGATATCGGGCTACACCATC. This rearrangement joins TRBV11-3 to TRBJ1-2, with D possibly TRBD1 on 5 matching bases. This CDR3 is 13 amino acids long. Germline V gives CDR1 SGHNT, CDR2 YENEEA. Trimming left V 5 bases short and J 8 bases short, with 15 bases between.